This TCR beta chain was obtained from a study of T cells in Graves' hyperthyroidism and ophthalmopathy. Study-level background: Peripheral blood was drawn at first diagnosis, prior to all treatment. Study findings and constraints: Appearing also in blood were most of the thyroid clonotypes expanded above 0.001.

This clonotype was found many times. Its antigen is not identified. The CDR3 is 14 residues long. V gave up 7 bases and J gave up 5 bases; unmatched junction bases: 7. In germline, CDR1 is SNHLY, CDR2 FYNNEI. Diagnoses rested on clinical symptoms, serum thyroxine and TRAb, thyroid ultrasound and orbital computed tomography. TCR beta CDR3 regions were amplified from RNA transcripts. First-round RT-PCR with HTBI primers amplified the TCR CDR3 region. TCRdb itself ran the multiplex PCR reads through MiXCR, one entry per CDR3 protein. The sample has about 620,000 distinct CDR3 sequences, 15% to 20% seen once; the top ten hold 3.8%.

The sequenced sample was blood. The TCR sequence derives from a woman between 25 and 40 years old with Graves' hyperthyroidism. The chain couples TRBV2 to TRBJ2-1; 8 positions agree with TRBD2. CDR3 nucleotide sequence: TGTGCCAGCACCGAACTAGCGGAAGACAATGAGCAGTTCTTC. Its translation: CASTELAEDNEQFF.